Shown below are 8 T cell receptor beta chains from a single sample sequenced in a study of T cell responses to AZD1222 COVID-19 vaccine. Using immunoSEQ multiplex PCR, the repertoire was profiled, and TCRdb retains in-frame clones only, with some absent. Among more than 100,000 clones, around nine tenths were seen once, and the ten largest hold around 1.7%. The sample in question was peripheral blood, obtained on day 0 of AZD1222 vaccination. These receptors all come from an adult in good health.

The chain is built from TRBV5-6 and TRBJ1-5; no reliable D call. The germline gives CDR1 SGHDT, CDR2 YYEEEE. Trimming left V 0 bases short and J 0 bases short, with 13 bases between. The CDR3 runs to 17 residues. The CDR3 bases are TGTGCCAGCAGCTTGGGGACGTCCAGCTATAGCAATCAGCCCCAGCATTTT. Its protein product is CASSLGTSSYSNQPQHF.

The rearrangement joins TRBV11-2 to TRBJ2-7, with D possibly being TRBD2 (5 bases). CDR1 is SGHAT, CDR2 FQNNGV, per germline. The CDR3 length is 14 residues. V lost 2 bases, J lost 3 bases, and 11 bases lay in between. CDR3 DNA: TGTGCCAGCAGCTTATTCGGGGATTACTACGAGCAGTACTTC. The encoded protein is CASSLFGDYYEQYF.

V usage is TRBV4-3 and J usage is TRBJ2-2; a possible D gene is TRBD1 (5 bases). V was trimmed by 4 bases and J by 3 bases, leaving 15 bases between them. Germline V gene lookup returns CDR1 LGHNA and CDR2 YSLEER. The CDR3 has 16 amino acids. The CDR3 region is CASSLDQRQYTGELFF. The CDR3 DNA reads as TGCGCCAGCAGCCTGGACCAGAGACAGTACACCGGGGAGCTGTTTTTT.

The V and J genes are TRBV27 and TRBJ1-1, with D possibly matching TRBD1 (5 bases). The CDR3 covers 14 residues. Germline V gives CDR1 MNHEY, CDR2 SMNVEV (reference sequence). V dropped 4 bases and J dropped 1 base, with 10 bases sitting between them. CDR3 nucleotides: TGTGCCAGCAGTTCGGGACGGGAGAACACTGAAGCTTTCTTT. It translates to CASSSGRENTEAFF.

The chain is built from TRBV4-3 and TRBJ2-1, with a weak D call TRBD2 (6 bases). Germline V gene sequence: CDR1 LGHNA, CDR2 YSLEER. Trimming took off 1 base at V and 0 bases at J, with 10 bases between the two ends. The CDR3 covers 16 residues. This CDR3 reads CASSQAARGSYNEQFF. The CDR3 nucleotides read TGCGCCAGCAGCCAAGCAGCGCGGGGCTCCTACAATGAGCAGTTCTTC.

V and J are TRBV10-3 and TRBJ1-4, with TRBD1 identical over 7 bases. This CDR3 contains 16 residues. CDR1 ENHRY and CDR2 SYGVKD come from the germline V gene. V lost 0 bases and J lost 8; bases outside the gene matches: 9. The CDR3 region is CAISESYRDRWEKLFF. CDR3 sequence (DNA): TGTGCCATCAGTGAGTCGTACAGGGACAGATGGGAAAAACTGTTTTTT.

V gene TRBV19 combines with J gene TRBJ1-5; D unresolved. The germline V and J ends were trimmed by 3 bases and 1 base, with 7 bases remaining between them. This CDR3 has 14 amino acids. Germline CDR1 reads LNHDA; CDR2 reads SQIVND (reference sequence). The CDR3 nucleotides read TGTGCCAGTAGTATTTTAGGGAGCAATCAGCCCCAGCATTTT. It encodes CASSILGSNQPQHF.

The chain couples TRBV19 to TRBJ1-6, with 8 nucleotides matching TRBD1. Germline CDR1 and CDR2: LNHDA and SQIVND (reference sequence). The V gene end was trimmed by 4 bases and the J gene end by 6 bases; junction bases not matched to a gene: 5. CDR3 length equals 15 residues. The CDR3 nucleotides read TGTGCCAGTAGTAATCACGGACAGGGTAATTCACCCCTCCACTTT. This sequence encodes CASSNHGQGNSPLHF.